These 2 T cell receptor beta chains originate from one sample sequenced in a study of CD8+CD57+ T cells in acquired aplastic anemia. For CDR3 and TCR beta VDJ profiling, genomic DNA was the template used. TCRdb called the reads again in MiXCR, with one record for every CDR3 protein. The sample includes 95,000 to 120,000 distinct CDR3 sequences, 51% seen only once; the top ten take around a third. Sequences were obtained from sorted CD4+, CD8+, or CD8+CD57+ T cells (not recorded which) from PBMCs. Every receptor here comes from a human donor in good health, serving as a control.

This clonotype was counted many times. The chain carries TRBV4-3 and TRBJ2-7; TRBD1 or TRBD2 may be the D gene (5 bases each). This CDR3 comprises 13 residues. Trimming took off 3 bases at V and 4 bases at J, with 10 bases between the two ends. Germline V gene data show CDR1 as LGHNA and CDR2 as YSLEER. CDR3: CASSQGVAYEQYF. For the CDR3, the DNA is TGCGCCAGCAGCCAGGGGGTCGCTTACGAGCAGTACTTC.

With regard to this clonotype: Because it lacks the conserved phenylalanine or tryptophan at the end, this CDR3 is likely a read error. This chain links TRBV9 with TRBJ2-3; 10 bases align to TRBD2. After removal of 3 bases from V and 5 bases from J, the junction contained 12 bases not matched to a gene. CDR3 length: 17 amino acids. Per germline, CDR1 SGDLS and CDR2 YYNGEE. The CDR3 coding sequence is TGTGCCAGCAGCGAGGGGAGCGGGGGGGCTTTCGGAGATACGCAGTATTCT. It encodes CASSEGSGGAFGDTQYS.